This is a list of T cell receptor beta chains from one sample in a study of regulatory T cells in long-lasting Graves disease. One entry per CDR3 protein results from TCRdb running MiXCR on the multiplex PCR reads. The sample shows 450,000 to 600,000 distinct CDR3 sequences, roughly 12% of them seen only once. These data also formed part of another study, on T cells in Graves' hyperthyroidism and ophthalmopathy.

Sequencing used peripheral blood mononuclear cells (PBMCs), obtained at new diagnosis, from a patient treated with antithyroid drugs. These receptors all stem from a young man with Graves disease. Both conserved end residues are part of each CDR3. The D gene is left open where the match is weak. Expanded clones are given a class, and other clones once, few, many or no size at all.

V,J,size,D,CDR3,DNA
TRBV20-1,TRBJ2-7,-,TRBD2,CSAHPSGTSGSHEQYF,TGCAGTGCGCATCCTTCCGGGACTAGCGGGAGCCACGAGCAGTACTTC
TRBV30,TRBJ1-1,few,-,CASRDGRMNTEAFF,TGTGCCAGCAGGGACGGGAGGATGAACACTGAAGCTTTCTTT
TRBV19,TRBJ2-3,-,-,CASNEGPRTDTQYF,TGTGCCAGTAACGAGGGTCCTCGAACAGATACGCAGTATTTT
TRBV12-3/TRBV12-4,TRBJ2-7,many,TRBD2,CASSLVGSGSYEQYF,TGTGCCAGCAGTTTAGTAGGCAGCGGGAGTTACGAGCAGTACTTC
TRBV12-5,TRBJ1-5,-,TRBD1,CASGLGTGSNQPQHF,TGTGCTAGTGGTTTGGGGACAGGGTCAAATCAGCCCCAGCATTTT
TRBV5-6,TRBJ2-7,-,TRBD2,CASSPGTSGIGRYEQYF,TGTGCCAGCAGCCCCGGGACTAGCGGGATAGGTCGCTACGAGCAGTACTTC
TRBV2,TRBJ1-1,-,TRBD1,CASRPGSGRGETEAFF,TGTGCCAGCAGGCCGGGGTCAGGCAGGGGGGAGACTGAAGCTTTCTTT
TRBV2,TRBJ2-7,many,-,CASRDWDSPEQYF,TGTGCCAGCAGGGACTGGGACTCACCCGAGCAGTACTTC
TRBV20-1,TRBJ2-2,few,-,CSALVGSPGELFF,TGCAGTGCCCTGGTCGGGAGCCCCGGGGAGCTGTTTTTT
TRBV5-4,TRBJ2-7,once,-,CASSFGSVRIDEEYF,TGTGCCAGCAGCTTCGGATCAGTGAGGATTGACGAGGAGTACTTC
TRBV19,TRBJ2-3,many,-,CASRWEFITDTQYF,TGTGCCAGTCGGTGGGAGTTTATAACAGATACGCAGTATTTT
TRBV6-1,TRBJ2-1,-,-,CASSPTGAGYNEQFF,TGTGCCAGCAGCCCCACGGGGGCCGGATACAATGAGCAGTTCTTC
TRBV7-2,TRBJ2-1,many,TRBD2,CASTLRLADNEQFF,TGTGCCAGCACCTTGAGACTAGCGGACAATGAGCAGTTCTTC
TRBV3-1,TRBJ2-1,-,-,CASSRSRRSYNEQFF,TGTGCCAGCAGTCGGTCGCGAAGGTCCTACAATGAGCAGTTCTTC
TRBV4-1,TRBJ1-5,few,-,CASSQESTGLGTQHF,TGCGCCAGCAGCCAAGAGAGTACTGGGTTGGGGACCCAGCATTTT
TRBV6-2/TRBV6-3,TRBJ2-3,many,-,CASSNRAVTDTQYF,TGTGCCAGCAGCAACAGGGCCGTCACAGATACGCAGTATTTT
TRBV20-1,TRBJ2-1,many,TRBD2,CSARLSGRSSYNEQFF,TGCAGTGCTAGGTTGAGCGGGAGAAGCTCCTACAATGAGCAGTTCTTC
TRBV5-1,TRBJ2-2,many,-,CASTGLYTGTGELFF,TGCGCCAGCACGGGCCTATACACCGGCACCGGGGAGCTGTTTTTT
TRBV20-1,TRBJ2-2,few,-,CSALGEAAGELFF,TGCAGTGCGCTAGGGGAGGCGGCCGGGGAGCTGTTTTTT
TRBV6-1,TRBJ2-7,many,TRBD1,CASRTRIKDRGLISYEQYF,TGTGCCAGCAGGACAAGGATAAAAGACAGGGGTTTGATCTCCTACGAGCAGTACTTC
TRBV6-1,TRBJ1-3,many,-,CASSDVSSGNTIYF,TGTGCCAGCAGTGACGTCAGCTCTGGAAACACCATATATTTT
TRBV30,TRBJ2-2,-,-,CAWGGPGTGELFF,TGTGCCTGGGGTGGGCCGGGCACCGGGGAGCTGTTTTTT
TRBV6-9,TRBJ1-3,-,-,CASSYSRASGNTIYF,TGTGCCAGCAGTTACTCCAGGGCCTCTGGAAACACCATATATTTT
TRBV10-3,TRBJ1-2,many,-,CAISPGDPNYGYTF,TGTGCCATCAGCCCCGGGGACCCAAACTATGGCTACACCTTC
TRBV20-1,TRBJ2-1,-,TRBD1,CSANKRGHPYNEQFF,TGCAGTGCCAATAAAAGGGGGCACCCCTACAATGAGCAGTTCTTC
TRBV7-6,TRBJ2-3,-,TRBD2,CASSLDLSSGRGPDTQYF,TGTGCCAGCAGCTTAGATCTGTCTAGCGGGAGAGGCCCAGATACGCAGTATTTT
TRBV3-1,TRBJ2-7,-,-,CASSHAGDYEQYF,TGTGCCAGCAGCCATGCAGGGGACTACGAGCAGTACTTC
TRBV5-1,TRBJ1-1,many,-,CASSTLGGEAFF,TGCGCCAGCAGCACCCTGGGAGGTGAAGCTTTCTTT
TRBV30,TRBJ1-3,few,-,CAWKGVTSGNTIYF,TGTGCCTGGAAGGGGGTCACCTCTGGAAACACCATATATTTT
TRBV27,TRBJ2-5,many,TRBD2,CASSPGLAGVPQETQYF,TGTGCCAGCAGTCCCGGACTAGCGGGAGTTCCTCAAGAGACCCAGTACTTC
TRBV10-3,TRBJ2-5,many,-,CAISESGTSQETQYF,TGTGCCATCAGTGAGTCGGGAACTAGCCAAGAGACCCAGTACTTC